One and the same sample provided the 3 T cell receptor beta chains below, sequenced in a study of PD-1 blockade in classical Hodgkin lymphoma. The protocol was immunoSEQ multiplex PCR, while the TCRdb copy is restricted to in-frame clones and leaves out a portion. The sample shows more than 140,000 clones, approximately 80% of them seen only once. All trial patients relapsed after autologous stem cell transplantation. Here the sequenced sample was peripheral blood mononuclear cells (PBMCs), taken before the second cycle of nivolumab. Every receptor here comes from a human donor with classical Hodgkin lymphoma.

The genes are TRBV2 and TRBJ1-5, with a weak D call TRBD1 (5 bases). The ends were cut back, 3 bases at V and 1 base at J, with 10 bases in the middle. In germline, CDR1 is SNHLY, CDR2 FYNNEI. The length of the CDR3 is 15 residues. Here the CDR3 reads CASSDPGKSNQPQHF. The CDR3 nucleotides are TGTGCCAGCAGTGACCCAGGGAAGAGCAATCAGCCCCAGCATTTT.

V usage is TRBV7-2 and J usage is TRBJ2-4; D might be TRBD1 (5 bases). The CDR3 runs 12 residues. V lost 6 bases and J lost 8, with 11 bases in between. Germline assignment: CDR1 SGHTA and CDR2 FQGNSA. DNA for the CDR3: TGTGCCAGCAGAGTAGGGGAAGACATTCAGTACTTC. Its protein product is CASRVGEDIQYF.

This clone has only one observation. V is TRBV19 and J is TRBJ2-7; D not certain. V was pared by 4 bases and J by 3 bases, with 16 bases between. CDR3 length: 15 residues. The germline V gene encodes CDR1 LNHDA and CDR2 SQIVND (reference sequence). CDR3 amino acids: CASSNIGSLSYEQYF. The CDR3 nucleotides are TGTGCCAGTAGTAATATCGGTTCCCTCAGCTACGAGCAGTACTTC. Full variable domain (outside the CDR3, taken from reference TRBV19 and TRBJ2-7): DGGITQSPKYLFRKEGQNVTLSCEQNLNHDAMYWYRQDPGQGLRLIYYSQIVNDFQKGDIAEGYSVSREKKESFPLTVTSAQKNPTAFYLCASSNIGSLSYEQYFGPGTRLTVT.